The source of this TCR beta chain is a study of T-cell memory formation after mild COVID-19. General study points: Among clones contracting day 15 to 85, CD4/CD8 was balanced, whereas later expanders leaned CD4+. The study detected some responding clones in pre-infection memory, suggesting cross-reactive memory joined. Contracting CD8+ clones were enriched in EMRA, CD4+ mainly in CM and EM.

This CDR3 contains 13 residues. From germline, CDR1 is SGDLS and CDR2 YYNGEE. V was trimmed by 3 bases and J by 7 bases, leaving 11 bases between them. Concerning this clonotype itself: Its target is unknown.

TCRdb reanalysed the 5' RACE reads using MiXCR and keeps one entry per CDR3 protein. The sample yields about 170,000 distinct CDR3 sequences, around 13% seen once. This chain joins TRBV9 and TRBJ1-5, with D hard to call. The material sequenced was PBMCs or a T cell subset sorted from them (not recorded which). This receptor was taken from a man between 18 and 35 years old who had mild COVID-19 (a few samples of this study predate the infection). Cell type and time point are not known. The chain's CDR3 is CASSAGLGQPQHF. Here the CDR3 DNA reads TGTGCCAGCAGCGCTGGCCTCGGGCAGCCCCAGCATTTT.